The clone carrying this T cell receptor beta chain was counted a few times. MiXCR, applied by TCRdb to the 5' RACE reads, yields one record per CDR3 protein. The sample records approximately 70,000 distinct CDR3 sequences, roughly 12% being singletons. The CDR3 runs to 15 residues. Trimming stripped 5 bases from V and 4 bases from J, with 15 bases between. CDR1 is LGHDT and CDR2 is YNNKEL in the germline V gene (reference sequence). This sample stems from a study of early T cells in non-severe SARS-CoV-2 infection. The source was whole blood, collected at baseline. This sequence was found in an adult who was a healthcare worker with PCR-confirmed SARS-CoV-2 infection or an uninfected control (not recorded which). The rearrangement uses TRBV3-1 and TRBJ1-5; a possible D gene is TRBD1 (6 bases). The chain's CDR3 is CASSSSGTKNQPQHF. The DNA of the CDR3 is TGTGCCAGCAGCTCATCCGGGACAAAAAATCAGCCCCAGCATTTT.